This T cell receptor (beta chain) was captured by sequencing in a study of cytomegalovirus exposure and HLA in healthy donors. Though probably carrying unrecorded immune exposures, donors were nominally healthy at sampling. The PCR made use of 60 Vbeta and 13 Jbeta primers. Using immunoSEQ multiplex PCR, the repertoire was profiled, and TCRdb retains in-frame clones only, with some absent. This sample carries about 150,000 clones, less than 85% of them seen once, and the ten largest clones take 5.5% to 8.5%. The CDR3 consists of 16 residues. With V trimmed by 4 bases and J by 2 bases, 9 bases remained unmatched. Per germline, CDR1 SGDLS and CDR2 YYNGEE. Study results and limitations: TCR beta V segments were, for the most part, productive about 87% or about 30% of the time in an earlier analysis. A later analysis revealed that TCR association rates differed between HLA loci, peaking at DRB1 and bottoming out at HLA-C.

Turning to this clone: The target antigen is unknown.

The receptor was isolated from a woman aged 50 to 60 in good health and CMV-seropositive. The sample consisted of PBMCs. V is TRBV9 and J is TRBJ1-2; 9 bases are a match to TRBD1. The CDR3, as DNA: TGTGCCAGCAGCACCTCCGGGACAGGGCTGAACTATGGCTACACCTTC. This translates into CASSTSGTGLNYGYTF.